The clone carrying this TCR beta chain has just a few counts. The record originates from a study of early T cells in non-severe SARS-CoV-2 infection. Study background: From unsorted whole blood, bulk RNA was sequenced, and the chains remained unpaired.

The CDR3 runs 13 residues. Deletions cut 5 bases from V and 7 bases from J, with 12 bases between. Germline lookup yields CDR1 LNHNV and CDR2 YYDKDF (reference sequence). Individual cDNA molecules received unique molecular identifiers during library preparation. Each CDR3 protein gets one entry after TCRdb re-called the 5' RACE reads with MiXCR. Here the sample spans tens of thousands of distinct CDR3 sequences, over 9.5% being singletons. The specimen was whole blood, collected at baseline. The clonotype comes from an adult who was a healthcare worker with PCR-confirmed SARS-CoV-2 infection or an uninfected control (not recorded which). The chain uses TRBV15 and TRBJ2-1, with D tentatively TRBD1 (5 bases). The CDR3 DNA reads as TGTGCCACCAGCGGCGCAGGGAAAAATGAGCAGTTCTTC. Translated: CATSGAGKNEQFF.